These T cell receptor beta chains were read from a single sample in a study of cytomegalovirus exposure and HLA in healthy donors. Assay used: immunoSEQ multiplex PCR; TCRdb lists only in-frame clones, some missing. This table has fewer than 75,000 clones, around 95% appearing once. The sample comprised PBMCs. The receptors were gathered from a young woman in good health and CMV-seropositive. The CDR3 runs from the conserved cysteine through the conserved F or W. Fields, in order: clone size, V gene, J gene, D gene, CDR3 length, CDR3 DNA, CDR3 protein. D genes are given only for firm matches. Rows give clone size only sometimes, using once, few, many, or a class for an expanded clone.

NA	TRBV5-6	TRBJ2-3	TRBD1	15	TGTGCCAGCAGCCCGGGACAGGGGGTAACAGATACGCAGTATTTT	CASSPGQGVTDTQYF
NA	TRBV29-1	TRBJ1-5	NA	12	TGCAGCGTTGGACAGGAGAATCAGCCCCAGCATTTT	CSVGQENQPQHF
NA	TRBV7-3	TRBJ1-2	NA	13	TGTGCCAGCAGCTTACCGGGTCGCTATGGCTACACCTTC	CASSLPGRYGYTF
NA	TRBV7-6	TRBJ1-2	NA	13	TGTGCCAGCAGCTTTCAGGGAGGTTATGGCTACACCTTC	CASSFQGGYGYTF
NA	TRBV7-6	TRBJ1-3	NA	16	TGTGCCAGCAGCTTAGCCGGGCAGGGAATTAGCCACACCATATATTTT	CASSLAGQGISHTIYF
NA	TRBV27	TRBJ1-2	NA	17	TGTGCCAGCAGTGCTACCGGGACGGGGGATCTTGATGCTGGCTACACCTTC	CASSATGTGDLDAGYTF
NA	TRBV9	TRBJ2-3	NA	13	TGTGCCAGCGGGGGGGGCACCACAGATACGCAGTATTTT	CASGGGTTDTQYF
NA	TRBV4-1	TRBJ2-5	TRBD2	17	TGCGCCAGCAGCCAAGCTAGCGGGAGGGGGGGCCAAGAGACCCAGTACTTC	CASSQASGRGGQETQYF
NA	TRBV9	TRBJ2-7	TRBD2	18	TGTGCCAGCAGCGTAGATGTAGCGGGAGGGTCGGCCTTCTACGAGCAGTACTTC	CASSVDVAGGSAFYEQYF
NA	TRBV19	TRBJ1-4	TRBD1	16	TGTGCCAGTAGTAGCTCCCAGGGGGCGGCTAATGAAAAACTGTTTTTT	CASSSSQGAANEKLFF
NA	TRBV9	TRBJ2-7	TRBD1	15	TGTGCCAGCAGCGCGCGGACAGGGGGATCCTACGAGCAGTACTTC	CASSARTGGSYEQYF
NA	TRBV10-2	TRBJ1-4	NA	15	TGCGCCAGCAGTGAGTCAGGGGGTGTGAATGAAAAACTGTTTTTT	CASSESGGVNEKLFF
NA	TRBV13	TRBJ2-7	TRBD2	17	TGTGCCAGCAGCACACAGCTCGTAGCGGGAATTCATCACGAGCAGTACTTC	CASSTQLVAGIHHEQYF
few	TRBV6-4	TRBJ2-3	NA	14	TGTGCCACCCCGGGGGGCCCTAGGGCAGATACGCAGTATTTT	CATPGGPRADTQYF
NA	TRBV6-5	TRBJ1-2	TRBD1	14	TGTGCCAGCAGTTACTCGGAGGGGGCAAGGGGCTACACCTTC	CASSYSEGARGYTF
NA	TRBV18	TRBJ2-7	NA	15	TGTGCCAGCTCACCGCGGTCGATAATCCCCTACGAGCAGTACTTC	CASSPRSIIPYEQYF
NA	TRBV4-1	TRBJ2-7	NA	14	TGCGCCAGCAGCCAAGACGCCAGGGCCTACGAGCAGTACTTC	CASSQDARAYEQYF
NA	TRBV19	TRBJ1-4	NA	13	TGTGCCAGTAGCATCGGGGAACGCGAAAAACTGTTTTTT	CASSIGEREKLFF
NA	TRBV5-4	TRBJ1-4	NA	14	TGTGCCAGCAGCTTGTTTGGAGGGGAAGAGAAACTGTTTTTT	CASSLFGGEEKLFF
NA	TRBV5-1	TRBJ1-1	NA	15	TGCGCCAGCAGCTCATACAGGGCAAGAAACACTGAAGCTTTCTTT	CASSSYRARNTEAFF
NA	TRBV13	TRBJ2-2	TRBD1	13	TGTGCCAGCAGCCCACAGGGGACCGGGGAGCTGTTTTTT	CASSPQGTGELFF
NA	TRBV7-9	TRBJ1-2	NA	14	TGTGCCAGCAGCCCTAGATGGCTAAACTATGGCTACACCTTC	CASSPRWLNYGYTF
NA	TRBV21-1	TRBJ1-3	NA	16	TGTGCCAGCAGCACCCGGGACAGGGGAGAGGGAAACACCATATATTTT	CASSTRDRGEGNTIYF
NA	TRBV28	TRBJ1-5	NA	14	TGTGCCAGCAGGGTTGGGGCCCGCAATCAGCCCCAGCATTTT	CASRVGARNQPQHF